Each of the 18 T cell receptor beta chains below was sequenced from the same sample in a study of immune evolution from preneoplasia to lung adenocarcinoma. Profiling relied on immunoSEQ multiplex PCR, and the TCRdb table lists in-frame clones only, not all of them. The table includes about 27,000 clones, just under 75% detected once. The specimen was FFPE invasive lung adenocarcinoma tissue. All receptors come from a person in their sixties or seventies with invasive lung adenocarcinoma. Some clones in this sample may be carry-over from other donors' samples.

The chain couples TRBV2 to TRBJ1-1; D is unclear. With 6 bases removed from V and 8 bases from J, the gap between germline ends came to 16 bases. Germline CDR1 SNHLY, CDR2 FYNNEI. This CDR3 region has 13 residues. Here the CDR3 DNA reads TGTGCCAGCAGCATGACGTTGGGCACCGAAGCTTTCTTT. This translates into CASSMTLGTEAFF.

This chain uses TRBV28 with TRBJ2-7; TRBD2 aligns across 10 bases. Looked up from germline, CDR1 is MDHEN and CDR2 is SYDVKM. V was pared by 4 bases and J by 3 bases, with 3 bases of the junction left unmatched. The CDR3 has 14 residues. Here the CDR3 reads CASSSGTSVYEQYF. The CDR3 bases are TGTGCCAGCAGTTCCGGGACTAGCGTCTACGAGCAGTACTTC.

The CDR3 DNA follows: TGTGCCAGCTCCCCCCGGTCCAGGGGGGGCGAGCAGTACTTC. As protein: CASSPRSRGGEQYF. V usage is TRBV6-5 and J usage is TRBJ2-7; D possibly uses TRBD1 or TRBD2 (7 bases each). CDR1 and CDR2 from the germline V gene are MNHEY and SVGAGI. The CDR3 consists of 14 residues. Trimming cost V 8 bases and J 6 bases, with 20 bases left between them.

The rearrangement links TRBV28 to TRBJ1-2; possibly TRBD1 for D (6 bases). Germline lookup yields CDR1 MDHEN and CDR2 SYDVKM. Between the trimmed V and J ends, which lost 8 bases and 4 bases, there was a span of 8 bases. The CDR3 contains 11 residues. The CDR3 nucleotides are TGTGCCAGCTCAGGGGCCTATGGCTACACCTTC. It encodes CASSGAYGYTF.

The CDR3 loop reads CASSPGSGNQPQHF. Here the CDR3 DNA reads TGTGCCAGCTCACCAGGTTCTGGCAATCAGCCCCAGCATTTT. This sequence joins TRBV18 and TRBJ1-5; D remains ambiguous. Looked up from germline, CDR1 is KGHSH and CDR2 is LQKENI. This CDR3 has 14 residues. Trimming removed 2 bases at V and 2 bases at J, with 7 bases between. Supplemented by reference TRBV18 and TRBJ1-5, the full variable domain reads NAGVMQNPRHLVRRRGQEARLRCSPMKGHSHVYWYRQLPEEGLKFMVYLQKENIIDESGMPKERFSAEFPKEGPSILRIQQVVRGDSAAYFCASSPGSGNQPQHFGDGTRLSIL.

This clone occurred once. The chain carries TRBV5-5 and TRBJ1-4; D gene uncertain. Trimming pared 5 bases from V and 5 bases from J, leaving 10 bases between. The CDR3 has 13 amino acids. Germline values: CDR1 SGHKS, CDR2 YYEKEE (reference sequence). The DNA for the CDR3 is TGTGCCAGCAGACTCGTGGCGAATGAAAAACTGTTTTTT. It is translated as CASRLVANEKLFF.

V is TRBV2 and J is TRBJ1-5; tentative D call: TRBD1 (6 bases). The CDR3 sequence is 15 residues long. From germline, CDR1 is SNHLY and CDR2 FYNNEI. The V and J ends lost 0 bases and 7 bases respectively, with 13 bases between them. This CDR3 is CASSEALRGGQPQHF. DNA for the CDR3: TGTGCCAGCAGTGAAGCGCTTCGAGGGGGGCAGCCCCAGCATTTT.

The genes are TRBV11-3 and TRBJ2-7; D is ambiguous. The V end lost 3 bases, the J end lost 6 bases, and 12 bases lay between the germline ends. This CDR3 comprises 13 residues. Germline V gene data show CDR1 as SGHNT and CDR2 as YENEEA. The CDR3 protein is CASSLGVGSEQYF. As DNA, the CDR3 is TGTGCCAGCAGCTTGGGCGTGGGATCCGAGCAGTACTTC. Together with reference TRBV11-3 and TRBJ2-7, the CDR3 gives the full variable domain: EAGVVQSPRYKIIEKKQPVAFWCNPISGHNTLYWYLQNLGQGPELLIRYENEEAVDDSQLPKDRFSAERLKGVDSTLKIQPAELGDSAVYLCASSLGVGSEQYFGPGTRLTVT.

This clone counts as medium-sized. The rearrangement joins TRBV28 to TRBJ2-7; D may be TRBD2 (5 bases). Germline V gene data show CDR1 as MDHEN and CDR2 as SYDVKM. This CDR3 has 15 residues. Trimming took off 3 bases at V and 6 bases at J, with 18 bases between the two ends. This chain's CDR3 is CASSFTRTLLGEQYF. The DNA for the CDR3 is TGTGCCAGCAGTTTCACCCGGACTCTCCTAGGCGAGCAGTACTTC.

V usage is TRBV9 and J usage is TRBJ2-5; D might be TRBD1 or TRBD2, each matching 5 bases. The CDR3 is made up of 14 amino acids. The V end was cut by 3 bases, the J end by 5 bases, with 14 bases between. Germline V gene sequence: CDR1 SGDLS, CDR2 YYNGEE. The CDR3 region is CASSAPGPDETQYF. In nucleotides, the CDR3 is TGTGCCAGCAGCGCCCCGGGGCCAGACGAGACCCAGTACTTC. Full variable domain (rest looked up from reference TRBV9 and TRBJ2-5): DSGVTQTPKHLITATGQRVTLRCSPRSGDLSVYWYQQSLDQGLQFLIQYYNGEERAKGNILERFSAQQFPDLHSELNLSSLELGDSALYFCASSAPGPDETQYFGPGTRLLVL.

This CDR3 reads CASSPASYNEQFF. The CDR3 bases are TGTGCCAGCTCACCAGCGAGTTACAATGAGCAGTTCTTC. The V and J genes are TRBV18 and TRBJ2-1, with D hard to call. Trimming took off 2 bases at V and 4 bases at J, with 6 bases between the two ends. The germline V gene has CDR1 KGHSH and CDR2 LQKENI. CDR3 length: 13 residues. The whole variable domain, filled in from reference TRBV18 and TRBJ2-1, reads NAGVMQNPRHLVRRRGQEARLRCSPMKGHSHVYWYRQLPEEGLKFMVYLQKENIIDESGMPKERFSAEFPKEGPSILRIQQVVRGDSAAYFCASSPASYNEQFFGPGTRLTVL.

The chain uses TRBV5-1 and TRBJ2-2, with a weak D call TRBD1 (5 bases). V was clipped by 9 bases and J by 6 bases, with 21 bases between them. CDR3 length: 15 residues. Germline-derived CDR1 and CDR2 are SGHRS and YFSETQ. The CDR3 is CATRDLGQEAGELFF. The CDR3 coding sequence is TGCGCCACTCGAGACCTGGGGCAGGAAGCCGGGGAGCTGTTTTTT.

The gene calls are TRBV7-2 and TRBJ2-7; no clear D gene. Deletions cut 5 bases from V and 2 bases from J, with 7 bases between. Germline V CDR1 and CDR2: SGHTA, FQGNSA. The length of the CDR3 is 12 residues. CDR3 in amino acids: CASSPPAYEQYF. The DNA for the CDR3 is TGTGCCAGCAGCCCACCAGCCTACGAGCAGTACTTC.

The V and J genes are TRBV5-5 and TRBJ1-5; D gene ambiguous. CDR1 and CDR2 from the germline V gene are SGHKS and YYEKEE (reference sequence). The CDR3 contains 15 residues. The V and J ends lost 0 bases and 0 bases respectively, with 7 bases between them. CDR3 DNA sequence: TGTGCCAGCAGCTTGGTTTCGGATAGCAATCAGCCCCAGCATTTT. It specifies CASSLVSDSNQPQHF.

The J gene is TRBJ2-5, the V gene TRBV10-3; D unresolved. This CDR3 has 12 amino acids. Germline CDR1 ENHRY, CDR2 SYGVKD. V lost 6 bases and J 4 bases, leaving 9 bases between the germline ends. CDR3: CAIRSSGETQYF. The CDR3 bases are TGTGCCATCAGGAGCTCGGGAGAGACCCAGTACTTC.

The V call is TRBV29-1, the J call TRBJ1-2; TRBD1 matches 9 bases. After removal of 6 bases from V and 6 bases from J, the junction contained 8 bases not matched to a gene. CDR1 is SQVTM and CDR2 is ANQGSEA in the germline V gene. The CDR3 has 13 amino acids. CDR3 sequence (DNA): TGCAGCGTAAGGACAGGGGCCCGGGATGGCTACACCTTC. Protein product: CSVRTGARDGYTF.

This rearrangement joins TRBV18 to TRBJ1-1; D is ambiguous. V lost 3 bases to trimming and J lost 2 bases, with 16 bases between them. Germline CDR1 KGHSH, CDR2 LQKENI. This CDR3 contains 16 residues. CDR3 sequence reads: CASSPGGRSYNTEAFF. The CDR3 nucleotides are TGTGCCAGCTCACCGGGAGGGAGGAGCTATAACACTGAAGCTTTCTTT.

The V and J genes are TRBV27 and TRBJ2-5; 9 bases fit TRBD1. Germline CDR1 and CDR2: MNHEY and SMNVEV (reference sequence). J was trimmed by 4 bases and V by 7 bases; bases with no gene match: 7. The CDR3 has 14 amino acids. The CDR3 loop reads CASTRTGAVETQYF. In DNA form, the CDR3 reads TGTGCCAGCACCCGGACAGGGGCGGTAGAGACCCAGTACTTC.